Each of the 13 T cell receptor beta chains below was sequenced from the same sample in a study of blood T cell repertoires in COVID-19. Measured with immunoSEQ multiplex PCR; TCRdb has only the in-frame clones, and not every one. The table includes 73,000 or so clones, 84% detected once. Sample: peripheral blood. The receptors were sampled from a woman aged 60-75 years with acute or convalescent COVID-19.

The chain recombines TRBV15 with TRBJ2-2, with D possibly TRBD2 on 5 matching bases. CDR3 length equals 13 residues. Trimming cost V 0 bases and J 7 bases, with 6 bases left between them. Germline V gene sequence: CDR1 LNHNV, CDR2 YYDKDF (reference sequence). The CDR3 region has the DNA TGTGCCACCAGCAGAGAGCGGGTCGGGGAGCTGTTTTTT. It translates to CATSRERVGELFF.

CDR3 bases: TGTGCCAGCAGTGAACCCAGGGCTTACTATGGCTACACCTTC. Amino acid sequence: CASSEPRAYYGYTF. V and J are TRBV6-1 and TRBJ1-2; a possible D gene is TRBD1 (5 bases). CDR3 length: 14 residues. Trimming removed 2 bases from V and 3 bases from J, with 10 bases in between. CDR1 and CDR2 (germline): MNHNS, SASEGT.

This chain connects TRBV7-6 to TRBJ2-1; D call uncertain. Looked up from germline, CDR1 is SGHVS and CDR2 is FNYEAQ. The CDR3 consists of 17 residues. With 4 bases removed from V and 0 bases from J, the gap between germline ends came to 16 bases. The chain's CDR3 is CASSSLPGGSSYNEQFF. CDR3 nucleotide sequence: TGTGCCAGCAGCTCCCTCCCTGGCGGATCCTCCTACAATGAGCAGTTCTTC.

The CDR3 region has the DNA TGTGCCAGCAGCTTTGGGACTAGAAACAATGAGCAGTTCTTC. It specifies CASSFGTRNNEQFF. This rearrangement joins TRBV5-6 to TRBJ2-1; 8 bases line up with TRBD2. The germline CDR1 and CDR2 sequences are SGHDT and YYEEEE. V was pared by 2 bases and J by 5 bases, with 3 bases of the junction left unmatched. The CDR3 runs 14 residues.

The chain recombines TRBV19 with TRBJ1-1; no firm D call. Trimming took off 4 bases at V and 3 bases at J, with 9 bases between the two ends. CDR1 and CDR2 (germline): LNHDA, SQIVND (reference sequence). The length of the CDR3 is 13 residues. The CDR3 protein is CASSTKEYTEAFF. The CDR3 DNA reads TGTGCCAGTAGTACAAAGGAGTACACTGAAGCTTTCTTT.

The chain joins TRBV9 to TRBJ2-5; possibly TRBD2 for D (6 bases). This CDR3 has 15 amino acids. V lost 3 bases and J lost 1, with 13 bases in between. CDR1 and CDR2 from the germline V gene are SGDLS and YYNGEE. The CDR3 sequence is CASSETRGLQETQYF. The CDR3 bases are TGTGCCAGCAGCGAGACGCGGGGACTCCAAGAGACCCAGTACTTC.

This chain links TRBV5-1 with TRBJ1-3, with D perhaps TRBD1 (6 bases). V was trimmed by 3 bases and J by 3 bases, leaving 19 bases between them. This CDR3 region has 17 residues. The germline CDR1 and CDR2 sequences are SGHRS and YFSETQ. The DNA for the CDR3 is TGCGCCAGCAGCTCCCGAACGACAGGTTCAGGTGGAAACACCATATATTTT. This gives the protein CASSSRTTGSGGNTIYF.

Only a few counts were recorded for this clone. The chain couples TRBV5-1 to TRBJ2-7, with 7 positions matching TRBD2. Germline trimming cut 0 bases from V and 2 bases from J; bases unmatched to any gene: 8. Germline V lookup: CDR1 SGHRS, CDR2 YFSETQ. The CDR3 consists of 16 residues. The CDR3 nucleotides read TGCGCCAGCAGCTTGGTTCCAAGCGGGGCTCCCTACGAGCAGTACTTC. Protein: CASSLVPSGAPYEQYF.

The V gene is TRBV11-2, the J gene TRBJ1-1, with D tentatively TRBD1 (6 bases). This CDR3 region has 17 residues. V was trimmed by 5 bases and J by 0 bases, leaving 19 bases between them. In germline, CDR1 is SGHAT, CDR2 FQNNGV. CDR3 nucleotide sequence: TGTGCCAGCAGCCCACAGGGTAAGGGCGGAATGAACACTGAAGCTTTCTTT. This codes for CASSPQGKGGMNTEAFF.

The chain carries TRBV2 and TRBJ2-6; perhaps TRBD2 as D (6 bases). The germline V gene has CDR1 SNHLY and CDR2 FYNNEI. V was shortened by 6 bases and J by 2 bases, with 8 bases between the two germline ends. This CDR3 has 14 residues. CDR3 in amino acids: CASREGTGANVLTF. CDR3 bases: TGTGCCAGCAGGGAGGGTACTGGGGCCAACGTCCTGACTTTC.

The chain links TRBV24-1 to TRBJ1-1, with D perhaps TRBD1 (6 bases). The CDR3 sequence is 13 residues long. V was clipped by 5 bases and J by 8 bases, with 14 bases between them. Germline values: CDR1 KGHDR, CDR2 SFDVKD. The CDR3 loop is CATSGDNRAEAFF. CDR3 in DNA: TGTGCCACCAGTGGTGATAACAGGGCAGAAGCTTTCTTT.

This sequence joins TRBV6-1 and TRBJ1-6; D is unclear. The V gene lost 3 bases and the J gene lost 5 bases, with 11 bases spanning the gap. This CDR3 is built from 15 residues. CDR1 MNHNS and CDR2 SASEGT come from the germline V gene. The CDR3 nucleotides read TGTGCCAGCAGTGACGGGGTCCTGGATAATTCACCCCTCCACTTT. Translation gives CASSDGVLDNSPLHF.

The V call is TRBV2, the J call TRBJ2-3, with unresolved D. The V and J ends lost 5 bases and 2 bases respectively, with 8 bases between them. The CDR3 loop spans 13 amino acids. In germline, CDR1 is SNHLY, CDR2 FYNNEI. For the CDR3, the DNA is TGTGCCAGCAGTCAGGAAGCCACAGATACGCAGTATTTT. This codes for CASSQEATDTQYF.